The present entry profiles one TCR beta chain with its context. Its target is unknown. Profiled with immunoSEQ multiplex PCR; TCRdb holds only in-frame clones, not every one. The table has about 120,000 clones, approximately 83% seen once; the top ten hold roughly 9%. CDR1 and CDR2 from the germline V gene are SGHNT and YYREEE (reference sequence). CDR3 size: 15 residues. The trim removed 3 bases at V and 6 bases at J, leaving 6 bases unmatched. The data were taken from a study of T cell responses to AZD1222 COVID-19 vaccine. Whole-study results and caveats: Vaccine-associated CD4 TCRs spanned spike, dominant at 160-218 and 743-854. Repertoire sampling occurred only after the peak T cell response. Within unmutated variant regions lay the reported targets of nearly half of spike-specific TCRs. Among the donors, most were white British and more were female, and clonal diversity was possibly underestimated.

The sequence came from an adult in good health. The rearrangement joins TRBV5-4 to TRBJ2-7, with TRBD2 matching over 13 bases. Sequencing was performed on peripheral blood, taken on day 0 of AZD1222 vaccination. Written as DNA, the CDR3 is TGTGCCAGCAGCTGGACTAGCGGGAGATCCCTCGAGCAGTACTTC. Amino acid sequence: CASSWTSGRSLEQYF.